The rows below give T cell receptor beta chains drawn from one sample of a study of regulatory T cells in long-lasting Graves disease. TCRdb reprocessed the multiplex PCR reads with MiXCR, giving one entry per CDR3 protein. The sample yields around 400,000 distinct CDR3 sequences, around 20% seen once. This sample comprised peripheral blood mononuclear cells (PBMCs), obtained when the disease was refractory, from a patient treated with antithyroid drugs. These receptors were collected from a female donor with Graves disease. CDR3s include the opening cysteine and the closing phenylalanine or tryptophan. Fields, in order: V gene, J gene, clone size, D gene, CDR3 DNA, CDR3 protein. The D gene is left open where the match is weak. A clone size is listed for some rows: how often the clone was seen (once, few, many), or a class if it is expanded.

V: TRBV5-8; J: TRBJ1-1; size: few; D: TRBD1; DNA: TGTGCCAGCAGCTTGAAGAGAAGGACAGGGCAAGAAGCTTTCTTT; CDR3: CASSLKRRTGQEAFF
V: TRBV15; J: TRBJ2-5; size: many; D: TRBD1; DNA: TGTGCCACCAGCAGGAACAGGGGGAAAGAGACCCAGTACTTC; CDR3: CATSRNRGKETQYF
V: TRBV12-3/TRBV12-4; J: TRBJ1-2; size: many; D: -; DNA: TGTGCCAGTAGTTTCAGACAGACCTATGGCTACACCTTC; CDR3: CASSFRQTYGYTF
V: TRBV2; J: TRBJ1-1; size: many; D: -; DNA: TGTGCCAGCAGTGAGGACACCGCTCGGGAAGCTTTCTTT; CDR3: CASSEDTAREAFF
V: TRBV15; J: TRBJ2-4; size: many; D: -; DNA: TGTGCCACCAGCGAGAGAGGGATTCTACACATTCAGTACTTC; CDR3: CATSERGILHIQYF
V: TRBV11-2; J: TRBJ1-2; size: few; D: -; DNA: TGTGCCAGCAGCCTAAACAGGGTTCCGGCTAACTATGGCTACACCTTC; CDR3: CASSLNRVPANYGYTF
V: TRBV18; J: TRBJ2-7; size: many; D: TRBD2; DNA: TGTGCCAGCAGTCCACGGGGGGACGAGCAGTACTTC; CDR3: CASSPRGDEQYF
V: TRBV6-2/TRBV6-3; J: TRBJ1-1; size: few; D: TRBD1; DNA: TGTGCCAGCAGTTATTCGGGACAGGGGGCGCTTACTGAAGCTTTCTTT; CDR3: CASSYSGQGALTEAFF
V: TRBV2; J: TRBJ2-2; size: many; D: TRBD1; DNA: TGTGCCAGCAGTCACCGGGACAGGATCACCGGGGAGCTGTTTTTT; CDR3: CASSHRDRITGELFF
V: TRBV7-2; J: TRBJ2-4; size: many; D: -; DNA: TGTGCCAGCAGCCCACATAGCGGCCTAGCCAAAAACATTCAGTACTTC; CDR3: CASSPHSGLAKNIQYF
V: TRBV20-1; J: TRBJ2-5; size: many; D: TRBD2; DNA: TGCAGTGCTAGAGGTAGCGGGAGTAGCGAGACCCAGTACTTC; CDR3: CSARGSGSSETQYF
V: TRBV20-1; J: TRBJ2-5; size: many; D: -; DNA: TGCAGTGCCGCCGGGACCTCACGAGAGACCCAGTACTTC; CDR3: CSAAGTSRETQYF
V: TRBV12-5; J: TRBJ1-3; size: -; D: TRBD1; DNA: TGTGCTAGTGGTCCTGGATGGGACAGGGAGACTGGAAACACCATATATTTT; CDR3: CASGPGWDRETGNTIYF
V: TRBV12-5; J: TRBJ2-2; size: once; D: -; DNA: TGTGCTAGTGGACCTGCCGGCGGGGAGCTGTTTTTT; CDR3: CASGPAGGELFF
V: TRBV12-3/TRBV12-4; J: TRBJ2-3; size: -; D: TRBD2; DNA: TGTGCCAGCAGACGTTTACTAGCGGGAGGAGGCACAGATACGCAGTATTTT; CDR3: CASRRLLAGGGTDTQYF
V: TRBV28; J: TRBJ2-6; size: many; D: -; DNA: TGTGCCAGCAGTCAGCTGGGGAGCTGGGCCAACGTCCTGACTTTC; CDR3: CASSQLGSWANVLTF
V: TRBV7-3; J: TRBJ2-7; size: many; D: TRBD2; DNA: TGTGCCAGCAGCCAACTGGGAGGGGCGAGGGACGAGCAGTACTTC; CDR3: CASSQLGGARDEQYF
V: TRBV12-3/TRBV12-4; J: TRBJ2-5; size: few; D: TRBD1; DNA: TGTGCCAGCAGGCCTGGGACAGCTGGGGAGACCCAGTACTTC; CDR3: CASRPGTAGETQYF
V: TRBV4-1; J: TRBJ2-1; size: -; D: -; DNA: TGCGCCAGCAGCCAAGATATCTATGAGCAGTTCTTC; CDR3: CASSQDIYEQFF
V: TRBV25-1; J: TRBJ1-1; size: many; D: -; DNA: TGTGCCAGCAGCGCCTTGGGGGCGAACACTGAAGCTTTCTTT; CDR3: CASSALGANTEAFF
V: TRBV5-4; J: TRBJ1-1; size: -; D: -; DNA: TGTGCCAGCAGCCGGGAAACAGAAGCTTTCTTT; CDR3: CASSRETEAFF
V: TRBV19; J: TRBJ2-2; size: -; D: TRBD2; DNA: TGTGCCAGTAGCATGACGGCTAGCGGGAGTGGCGGGGAGCTGTTTTTT; CDR3: CASSMTASGSGGELFF
V: TRBV20-1; J: TRBJ1-4; size: -; D: -; DNA: TGCAGTGCTGGTGGTAATGAAAAACTGTTTTTT; CDR3: CSAGGNEKLFF
V: TRBV20-1; J: TRBJ2-7; size: many; D: TRBD2; DNA: TGCAGTGCTCAAGGGACTAGCGAGTCGAGCGAGCAGTACTTC; CDR3: CSAQGTSESSEQYF
V: TRBV20-1; J: TRBJ1-2; size: many; D: -; DNA: TGCAGTGCTCCCCGGGACAAAGCTAACTATGGCTACACCTTC; CDR3: CSAPRDKANYGYTF
V: TRBV20-1; J: TRBJ2-7; size: once; D: -; DNA: TGCAGTGCTAGGGATCTCCAGCGGTCCGAGCAGTACTTC; CDR3: CSARDLQRSEQYF
V: TRBV18; J: TRBJ1-2; size: -; D: TRBD1; DNA: TGTGCCAGCTCACCACAGGACAGGGGAGCCTATGGCTACACCTTC; CDR3: CASSPQDRGAYGYTF
V: TRBV30; J: TRBJ2-7; size: -; D: -; DNA: TGTGCCTGGAGTGTCTACAGGGTCGGCGAGCAGTACTTC; CDR3: CAWSVYRVGEQYF
V: TRBV7-2; J: TRBJ1-6; size: -; D: -; DNA: TGTGCCAGCAGCCCGGGGGCGGCCTATAATTCACCCCTCCACTTT; CDR3: CASSPGAAYNSPLHF
V: TRBV11-3; J: TRBJ2-2; size: few; D: -; DNA: TGTGCCAGCAGCCCTCAGTTAGGCGGGGAGCTGTTTTTT; CDR3: CASSPQLGGELFF
V: TRBV29-1; J: TRBJ1-3; size: few; D: -; DNA: TGCAGCGTTGCGGGGGTGCTCCACGAAGGTGCATCAAACTCTGGAAACACCATATATTTT; CDR3: CSVAGVLHEGASNSGNTIYF
V: TRBV20-1; J: TRBJ2-7; size: once; D: -; DNA: TGCAGTGCTATAGAGGAGGGCTACGAGCAGTACTTC; CDR3: CSAIEEGYEQYF
V: TRBV9; J: TRBJ2-7; size: few; D: -; DNA: TGTGCCAGCAGCGTAGAAGGGACGGAGAGCTACGAGCAGTACTTC; CDR3: CASSVEGTESYEQYF
V: TRBV6-2/TRBV6-3; J: TRBJ2-7; size: -; D: TRBD2; DNA: TGTGCCAGCAGTTACGCGGGAGACTACGAGCAGTACTTC; CDR3: CASSYAGDYEQYF
V: TRBV5-5; J: TRBJ2-5; size: -; D: -; DNA: TGTGCCAGCAGCTTTGACGGGACACCTCAAGAGACCCAGTACTTC; CDR3: CASSFDGTPQETQYF
V: TRBV27; J: TRBJ1-6; size: -; D: -; DNA: TGTGCCAGCAGTCCCCGGGAGGGCAGGCGGTCACCCCTCCACTTT; CDR3: CASSPREGRRSPLHF
V: TRBV29-1; J: TRBJ2-5; size: few; D: -; DNA: TGCAGCGTTGTCCGTAGCGGCCAAGAGACCCAGTACTTC; CDR3: CSVVRSGQETQYF
V: TRBV7-2; J: TRBJ1-1; size: -; D: TRBD1; DNA: TGTGCCAGCAGCTCCCAGGGGGCGCAGAACACTGAAGCTTTCTTT; CDR3: CASSSQGAQNTEAFF
V: TRBV10-3; J: TRBJ1-1; size: once; D: TRBD1; DNA: TGTGCCATCAGCCGGGACAGGGGCACTGAAGCTTTCTTT; CDR3: CAISRDRGTEAFF
V: TRBV20-1; J: TRBJ2-5; size: many; D: TRBD1; DNA: TGCAGTGCTGACGACAGGGGGGACGAGACCCAGTACTTC; CDR3: CSADDRGDETQYF
V: TRBV2; J: TRBJ1-6; size: many; D: -; DNA: TGTGCCAGCAAGAGATCCCAGTTAAATTATAATTCACCCCTCCACTTT; CDR3: CASKRSQLNYNSPLHF
V: TRBV6-5; J: TRBJ2-7; size: many; D: -; DNA: TGTGCCAGCAGTTACCGGGCTTCCCCTACCTACGAGCAGTACTTC; CDR3: CASSYRASPTYEQYF
V: TRBV4-1; J: TRBJ2-7; size: many; D: TRBD2; DNA: TGTGCCAGCAGCCAAGATCTAGCGGGAGGCTACGAGCAGTACTTC; CDR3: CASSQDLAGGYEQYF
V: TRBV7-2; J: TRBJ2-3; size: -; D: TRBD2; DNA: TGTGCCAGCAGCTTAGAGGCTAGCGGGAGACATACGCAGTATTTT; CDR3: CASSLEASGRHTQYF
V: TRBV28; J: TRBJ2-3; size: -; D: -; DNA: TGTGCCAGCAGTTTCGGGGGTGGACAGTTACTCCTGGATACGCAGTATTTT; CDR3: CASSFGGGQLLLDTQYF
V: TRBV6-5; J: TRBJ2-7; size: many; D: TRBD1; DNA: TGTGCCAGCAGTTCAACCCGACAGGGTTGGTCCTACGAGCAGTACTTC; CDR3: CASSSTRQGWSYEQYF
V: TRBV20-1; J: TRBJ2-7; size: many; D: TRBD2; DNA: TGCAGTGCCCCGACTAGCGGGAGCCCCTACGAGCAGTACTTC; CDR3: CSAPTSGSPYEQYF
V: TRBV12-3/TRBV12-4; J: TRBJ2-7; size: -; D: TRBD2; DNA: TGTGCCAGCAGTCCCTCGGGTGGGACTAGTTTTCTCTACGAGCAGTACTTC; CDR3: CASSPSGGTSFLYEQYF
V: TRBV12-3/TRBV12-4; J: TRBJ2-7; size: many; D: -; DNA: TGTGCCAGCAGCCCGGGGTCCTACGAGCAGTACTTC; CDR3: CASSPGSYEQYF
V: TRBV11-1; J: TRBJ2-3; size: -; D: -; DNA: TGTGCCAGCAGCTTAGGGGCCGGACAGCGAACCACAGATACGCAGTATTTT; CDR3: CASSLGAGQRTTDTQYF
V: TRBV6-1; J: TRBJ2-2; size: many; D: TRBD1; DNA: TGTGCCAGCAGGTGGGGACAGGGGAACACCGGGGAGCTGTTTTTT; CDR3: CASRWGQGNTGELFF
V: TRBV12-3/TRBV12-4; J: TRBJ1-5; size: many; D: -; DNA: TGTGCCAGCAGTTTGAGTGATAGCAATCAGCCCCAGCATTTT; CDR3: CASSLSDSNQPQHF
V: TRBV5-5; J: TRBJ2-7; size: once; D: -; DNA: TGTGCCAGCAGCCCCGGGGGAGACTTAACCTACGAGCAGTACTTC; CDR3: CASSPGGDLTYEQYF
V: TRBV20-1; J: TRBJ2-7; size: -; D: TRBD1; DNA: TGCAGTGCCCAACCTGCCGGGACAGGGGTCTACGAGCAGTACTTC; CDR3: CSAQPAGTGVYEQYF